This T cell receptor (beta chain) derives from a study of Ad26.COV2.S vaccination and SARS-CoV-2 variants. TCRdb keeps only in-frame clones here, not all; method: immunoSEQ multiplex PCR. The repertoire holds under 150,000 clones, with 86% as singletons. General study results and limits: Quantification of TCR breadth and depth may have yielded underestimates of total T cell responses. Those who received vaccine or placebo ended up with similar non-spike TCR breadth.

The CDR3 runs 13 residues. V was pared by 6 bases and J by 4 bases, with 10 bases between. Germline lookup yields CDR1 KGHSH and CDR2 LQKENI. As for this clone: Its specificity is unknown.

The clonotype originates from a human donor who had recovered from COVID-19. The sample consisted of peripheral blood, taken after recovery from COVID-19. The chain couples TRBV18 to TRBJ1-5; D gene uncertain. CDR3 nucleotides: TGTGCCAGCTCGCCAACAGAAAATCAGCCCCAGCATTTT. Translating it yields CASSPTENQPQHF. Full variable domain (rest looked up from reference TRBV18 and TRBJ1-5): NAGVMQNPRHLVRRRGQEARLRCSPMKGHSHVYWYRQLPEEGLKFMVYLQKENIIDESGMPKERFSAEFPKEGPSILRIQQVVRGDSAAYFCASSPTENQPQHFGDGTRLSIL.